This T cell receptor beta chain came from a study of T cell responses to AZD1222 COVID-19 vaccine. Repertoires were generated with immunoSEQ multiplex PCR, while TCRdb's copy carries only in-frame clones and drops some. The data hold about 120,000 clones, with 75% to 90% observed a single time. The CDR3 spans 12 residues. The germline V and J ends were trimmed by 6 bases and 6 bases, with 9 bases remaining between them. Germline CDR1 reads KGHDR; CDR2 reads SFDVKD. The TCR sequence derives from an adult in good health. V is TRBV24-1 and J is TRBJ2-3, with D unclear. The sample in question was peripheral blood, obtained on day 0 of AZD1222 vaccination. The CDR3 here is CATSISTDTQYF. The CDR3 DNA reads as TGTGCCACCAGTATTTCGACGGATACGCAGTATTTT.